Below, one T cell receptor beta chain is given with its context. J gave up 4 bases and V 5 bases, and 7 bases lay outside the gene matches. CDR3 length: 14 residues. CDR1 MGHDK and CDR2 SYGVNS come from the germline V gene. Authors' analysis steps: Estimates of nucleated cell counts were drawn from the amplification of reference gene primers. Profiled with immunoSEQ multiplex PCR; TCRdb holds only in-frame clones, not every one. V, J and clone size derive from that table, while D and trimming were established from the DNA sequence. The sample includes approximately 110,000 clones, 75% to 90% seen only once; the top ten take around 0.77%. These data are taken from a study of blood T cell repertoires in COVID-19. Study-level information: Sample material is recorded as cDNA or gDNA derived from T cells, B-cell-depleted T cells, or PBMCs.

Source material: peripheral blood. This TCR was sampled from a woman aged 65 to 85 with acute or convalescent COVID-19. This sequence joins TRBV25-1 and TRBJ2-7; 8 nucleotides agree with TRBD1. CDR3 sequence (DNA): TGTGCCAGCAGTCCTCGGACAGGGACATACGAGCAGTACTTC. As protein: CASSPRTGTYEQYF.